The clone carrying this T cell receptor beta chain was seen ten or more times. Antigen specificity is unknown. TCRdb analysed the reads with MiXCR anew, one entry per CDR3 protein. The table lists about 250,000 distinct CDR3 sequences, around 6.6% of them singletons. These data originate in a study of T cell repertoires in cytomegalovirus infection. Study-wide findings and caveats: CMV-specific TCR beta clonotypes restricted by HLA-C dominated the ex vivo response.

This TCR came from a human donor in good health (CMV status not recorded). Some clones in this sample may be carry-over from other donors' samples. Sequenced: PBMCs.

CDR3 protein: CASRKHSLNTEAFF. The CDR3 DNA is TGTGCCAGCAGAAAACACAGTTTGAACACTGAAGCTTTCTTT. This sequence joins TRBV6-2 or TRBV6-3 and TRBJ1-1; D remains ambiguous. This CDR3 contains 14 residues. Germline CDR1 is MNHEY and CDR2 is SVGEGT. Trimming cost V 6 bases and J 0 bases, with 11 bases left between them.